This TCR beta chain is from a study of blood T cell repertoires in COVID-19. Study-wide context: Researchers got acute and convalescent COVID-19 samples from the United States, Italy and Spain. T cells, B-cell-depleted T cells, or PBMCs provided the cDNA or gDNA that served as material.

Libraries were prepared by immunoSEQ multiplex PCR; TCRdb keeps only in-frame clonotypes and omits some of them. Counted here are about 200,000 clones, 65% to 85% occurring once; the ten biggest clones make up roughly 10%. V shed 6 bases, J shed 2 bases, and the junction held 5 bases outside the gene matches. The CDR3 consists of 14 residues. Germline loops: CDR1 MNHEY, CDR2 SVGAGI. Sequenced input: peripheral blood. The V and J genes are TRBV6-5 and TRBJ2-7, with 9 positions matching TRBD1. The clonotype comes from a woman at least 80 years old with acute or convalescent COVID-19. The CDR3, as DNA: TGTGCCAGCAGACTGGGACAGGGTGCCTACGAGCAGTACTTC. Its protein product is CASRLGQGAYEQYF.